The next 11 T cell receptor beta chains were all read from a single sample in a study of shared clonotypes between healthy human individuals. Naive CD8 cells comprised CD45RO-negative, CCR7-positively selected cells, excluding terminally differentiated effector memory CD45RA+ cells. TCRdb's table, derived via immunoSEQ multiplex PCR, lists solely in-frame clones and lacks some. This sample has hundreds of thousands of clones, with approximately 90% found just once. Material: naive CD8+ T cells sorted from blood. These receptors were obtained from a man aged 25-40 years in good health.

The rearrangement uses TRBV7-9 and TRBJ2-3, with D perhaps matching TRBD1 (5 bases). Germline CDR1 is SEHNR and CDR2 is FQNEAQ (reference sequence). With 1 base removed from V and 6 bases from J, the gap between germline ends came to 11 bases. The CDR3 is 14 amino acids. Here the CDR3 DNA reads TGTGCCAGCAGCTTAGTTCAGGGTGTGGATACGCAGTATTTT. It encodes CASSLVQGVDTQYF.

This clone occurred a few times. The chain couples TRBV10-3 to TRBJ2-7, with 10 bases lining up with TRBD2. There are 15 residues in the CDR3. The V and J ends lost 10 bases and 0 bases, in that order; junction bases with no gene match: 9. CDR1 is ENHRY and CDR2 is SYGVKD in the germline V gene. The CDR3 nucleotides read TGTGCCACCAGCCTCGGACTAGCGGACTCCTACGAGCAGTACTTC. Its protein is CATSLGLADSYEQYF.

The chain carries TRBV7-9 and TRBJ2-3; the D is unclear. The CDR3 is 12 residues long. Germline assignment: CDR1 SEHNR and CDR2 FQNEAQ (reference sequence). V was shortened by 1 base and J by 5 bases, with 4 bases between the two germline ends. The CDR3 spells CASSLVVDTQYF. CDR3 sequence (DNA): TGTGCCAGCAGCTTAGTAGTAGATACGCAGTATTTT.

V is TRBV29-1 and J is TRBJ2-7; 10 bases match TRBD2. V was clipped by 5 bases and J by 0 bases; unmatched bases: 4. The CDR3 runs 14 residues. CDR1 and CDR2 (germline): SQVTM, ANQGSEA. CDR3 coding DNA: TGCAGCGTTTACCCTAGCGGGAGCTCCTACGAGCAGTACTTC. Its translation is CSVYPSGSSYEQYF.

This clone was seen a handful of times. The genes are TRBV5-6 and TRBJ2-7; D is unresolved. The CDR3 is 13 residues long. V was clipped by 5 bases and J by 2 bases, with 11 bases between them. The germline V gene encodes CDR1 SGHDT and CDR2 YYEEEE. CDR3 sequence reads: CASSHPLTYEQYF. In DNA form, the CDR3 reads TGTGCCAGCAGTCATCCACTCACCTACGAGCAGTACTTC.

The chain is built from TRBV25-1 and TRBJ2-3; D remains unclear. The CDR3 length is 10 residues. The germline V gene has CDR1 MGHDK and CDR2 SYGVNS. The V gene lost 10 bases and the J gene lost 5 bases, with 7 bases spanning the gap. The DNA of the CDR3 is TGTGCCACCCTGGGAGATACGCAGTATTTT. This encodes CATLGDTQYF.

The rearrangement links TRBV15 to TRBJ2-1; D perhaps matches TRBD2 (5 bases). Germline CDR1 is LNHNV and CDR2 is YYDKDF (reference sequence). CDR3 length: 15 residues. Trimming took 8 bases from V and 0 from J, leaving 14 bases between them. As DNA, the CDR3 is TGTGCCACCGAGGCGGGCAGAGCCTCCTACAATGAGCAGTTCTTC. It codes for CATEAGRASYNEQFF.

The chain is built from TRBV5-1 and TRBJ2-5; unclear D gene. With 2 bases removed from V and 1 base from J, the gap between germline ends came to 9 bases. This CDR3 has 14 residues. Germline loops: CDR1 SGHRS, CDR2 YFSETQ. The CDR3 here is CASSLLTVQETQYF. Written as DNA, the CDR3 is TGCGCCAGCAGCTTACTGACGGTCCAAGAGACCCAGTACTTC.

The chain is built from TRBV27 and TRBJ1-5; no firm D call. Trimming shortened V by 3 bases and J by 6 bases, and 6 bases separated the two germline ends. Germline V gene lookup returns CDR1 MNHEY and CDR2 SMNVEV (reference sequence). This CDR3 comprises 12 residues. In DNA form, the CDR3 reads TGTGCCAGCAGTTTCTTCGGTCAGCCCCAGCATTTT. Amino acid sequence: CASSFFGQPQHF.

The chain carries TRBV4-2 and TRBJ2-3, with no clear D. With 1 base removed from V and 5 bases from J, the gap between germline ends came to 10 bases. CDR1 and CDR2 from the germline V gene are LGHNA and YNFKEQ. The CDR3 runs to 14 residues. CDR3 in amino acids: CASSQGLGGDTQYF. The CDR3, as DNA: TGTGCCAGCAGCCAAGGGCTAGGCGGAGATACGCAGTATTTT.

Remarks on this clone: Other DNA sequences within the sample encode an identical CDR3. This rearrangement joins TRBV27 to TRBJ2-5, with 7 nucleotides matching TRBD2. The junction had 3 bases not matched to a gene; V was cut back by 1 base and J by 4 bases. The germline V gene encodes CDR1 MNHEY and CDR2 SMNVEV (reference sequence). This CDR3 spans 14 amino acids. CDR3 in amino acids: CASSLLGEGETQYF. The CDR3 DNA is TGTGCCAGCAGTTTATTGGGGGAGGGAGAGACCCAGTACTTC.